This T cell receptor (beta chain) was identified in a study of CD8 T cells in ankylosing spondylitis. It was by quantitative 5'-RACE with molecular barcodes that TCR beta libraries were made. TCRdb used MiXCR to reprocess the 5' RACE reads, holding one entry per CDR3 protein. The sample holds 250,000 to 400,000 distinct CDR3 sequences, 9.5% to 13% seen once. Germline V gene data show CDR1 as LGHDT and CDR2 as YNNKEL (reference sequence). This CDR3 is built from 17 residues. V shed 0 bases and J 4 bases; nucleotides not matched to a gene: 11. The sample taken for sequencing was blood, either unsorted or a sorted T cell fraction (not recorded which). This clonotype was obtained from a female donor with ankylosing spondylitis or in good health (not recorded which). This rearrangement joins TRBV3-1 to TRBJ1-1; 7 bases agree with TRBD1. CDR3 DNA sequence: TGTGCCAGCAGCCAAGACTATACAGGGGCCGATGGCACTGAAGCTTTCTTT. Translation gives CASSQDYTGADGTEAFF.